This T cell receptor (beta chain) was sequenced for a study of spatial heterogeneity in lung cancer. Study-level findings and limits: Whereas they appeared in blood less at follow-up, ubiquitous expanded tumor TCRs appeared there more at resection.

There are many counts of this clonotype. Its target is unknown. The study tagged each TCR cDNA molecule with a unique molecular identifier. TCRdb reprocessed the 5' RACE reads with MiXCR, giving one entry per CDR3 protein. The sample holds some 50,000 distinct CDR3 sequences, 6.5% to 8% seen once. Time point indicated: sample taken at primary tumor resection. Unsorted samples of tumor, nontumor lung or frozen PBMC had their whole RNA sequenced. Samples were obtained from about 72 donors, all untreated early-stage non-small cell lung cancer patients. The CDR3 consists of 12 residues. Germline V CDR1 and CDR2: SQVTM, ANQGSEA. V was trimmed by 6 bases and J by 2 bases, leaving 10 bases between them.

The rearrangement links TRBV29-1 to TRBJ2-5, with no clear D. The sequence was collected from a female donor with early-stage non-small cell lung cancer. The input for sequencing was PBMCs, taken at surgery. The CDR3 DNA reads TGCAGCGTATCGGCGAGACAAGAGACCCAGTACTTC. This sequence encodes CSVSARQETQYF.